A single sample is the source of the 2 T cell receptor beta chains below, sequenced in a study of spatial heterogeneity in lung cancer. Described time point: sample taken at primary tumor resection. Whole RNA came from tumor, nontumor lung or frozen PBMC and was sequenced without being sorted. TCRdb recomputed calls from the 5' RACE reads with MiXCR, one row per CDR3 protein. This repertoire shows some 8,700 distinct CDR3 sequences, 6.5% to 8% found once; its top ten account for 25% to 30%. Sequenced here: PBMCs, sampled at surgery. The source is a female donor with early-stage non-small cell lung cancer.

This clonotype was seen at least ten times. This chain joins TRBV7-9 and TRBJ1-6; TRBD1 is a possible D gene (5 bases). CDR3 length equals 15 residues. The germline CDR1 and CDR2 sequences are SEHNR and FQNEAQ (reference sequence). Deletions cut 4 bases from V and 6 bases from J, with 13 bases between. The CDR3 coding sequence is TGTGCCAGCAGCTCCGGGACGGGCGGTAATTCACCCCTCCACTTT. Translating gives CASSSGTGGNSPLHF.

Judged by abundance, this clonotype is medium-sized (0.01 to 0.1%). The V call is TRBV7-9, the J call TRBJ1-4; possible D gene TRBD1, 5 bases. V dropped 2 bases and J dropped 3 bases, with 10 bases sitting between them. The length of the CDR3 is 15 residues. In germline, CDR1 is SEHNR, CDR2 FQNEAQ (reference sequence). CDR3 protein: CASSLSQGPNEKLFF. DNA for the CDR3: TGTGCCAGCAGCTTAAGTCAGGGCCCTAATGAAAAACTGTTTTTT.